These T cell receptor beta chains were read from a single sample in a study of spatial heterogeneity in lung cancer. One entry per CDR3 protein, called by TCRdb with MiXCR from the 5' RACE reads. The table records 3,000 or so distinct CDR3 sequences, roughly 6.3% of them present only once. Sequenced here: lung tumor tissue, sampled at surgery. The receptor source for this set is a male donor with early-stage non-small cell lung cancer. The CDR3 runs from the conserved cysteine through the conserved F or W. A D gene is named only where the DNA matches it firmly. Size values are once, few and many counts, or a class for expanded clones, and some rows have none.

DNA: TGCGCCAGCAGCTTCAAGGGAGACAACACTGAAGCTTTCTTT; CDR3: CASSFKGDNTEAFF; V: TRBV10-1; D: .; size: medium-sized; length: 14; J: TRBJ1-1
DNA: TGTGCCAGCAGCCCCGACTCTTACGAGCAGTACTTC; CDR3: CASSPDSYEQYF; V: TRBV11-2; D: .; size: medium-sized; length: 12; J: TRBJ2-7
DNA: TGTGCCAGCAGCTTCCAGTATCCTCGCTCCTACAATGAGCAGTTCTTC; CDR3: CASSFQYPRSYNEQFF; V: TRBV7-9; D: .; size: many; length: 16; J: TRBJ2-1
DNA: TGCGCTGTAAGCACTGGGGATTACTACGAGCAGTACTTC; CDR3: CAVSTGDYYEQYF; V: TRBV10-2; D: .; size: many; length: 13; J: TRBJ2-7
DNA: TGTGCCAGCAGCTTAGCGGGTCAGAGGAGCGGGGCGTACAATGAGCAGTTCTTC; CDR3: CASSLAGQRSGAYNEQFF; V: TRBV11-2; D: TRBD2; size: medium-sized; length: 18; J: TRBJ2-1
DNA: TGTGCCAGCAGCGTAGAGCGGACCCCGATAGAGCAGTACTTC; CDR3: CASSVERTPIEQYF; V: TRBV9; D: .; size: medium-sized; length: 14; J: TRBJ2-7
DNA: TGTGCTAGTGGTACAGGGACAGTTGGGGCCGAGCAGTACTTC; CDR3: CASGTGTVGAEQYF; V: TRBV12-5; D: TRBD1; size: medium-sized; length: 14; J: TRBJ2-7
DNA: TGTGCCAGCAGTCGGGGGAAGGTAACGAACACCGGGGAGCTGTTTTTT; CDR3: CASSRGKVTNTGELFF; V: TRBV27; D: .; size: many; length: 16; J: TRBJ2-2
DNA: TGTGCCAGCAGCTTAACAGGGAACACTGAAGCTTTCTTT; CDR3: CASSLTGNTEAFF; V: TRBV7-6; D: .; size: many; length: 13; J: TRBJ1-1
DNA: TGCAGTGCTAGGGACAGGGGGCGCGGAGAGACCCAGTACTTC; CDR3: CSARDRGRGETQYF; V: TRBV20-1; D: TRBD1; size: .; length: 14; J: TRBJ2-5
DNA: TGTGCCAGCAGCGTAGAAAGGGTAGCCTACGAGCAGTACTTC; CDR3: CASSVERVAYEQYF; V: TRBV9; D: .; size: .; length: 14; J: TRBJ2-7
DNA: TGTGCCAGCAGCCCCCTTGGAAACACCATATATTTT; CDR3: CASSPLGNTIYF; V: TRBV7-8; D: .; size: medium-sized; length: 12; J: TRBJ1-3
DNA: TGTGCCAGCAGCCGCCCCGCCAGGAGCGGACAGTACCAAGAGACCCAGTACTTC; CDR3: CASSRPARSGQYQETQYF; V: TRBV6-5; D: .; size: medium-sized; length: 18; J: TRBJ2-5
DNA: TGTGCCAGCAGCCATCCCGTAAGGCAAGAGACCCAGTACTTC; CDR3: CASSHPVRQETQYF; V: TRBV14; D: .; size: medium-sized; length: 14; J: TRBJ2-5
DNA: TGTGCCAGCAGCTCACCCTCGGGACTAGCGGGGGGGCCTAGGAATGAGCAGTTCTTC; CDR3: CASSSPSGLAGGPRNEQFF; V: TRBV11-2; D: TRBD2; size: medium-sized; length: 19; J: TRBJ2-1
DNA: TGTGCCAGCAGTGGATCCAGACGGGGAGCTTTCTTT; CDR3: CASSGSRRGAFF; V: TRBV2; D: .; size: .; length: 12; J: TRBJ1-1
DNA: TGCAGCGTTGACTCGGACAGCTCTGGAAACACCATATATTTT; CDR3: CSVDSDSSGNTIYF; V: TRBV29-1; D: .; size: many; length: 14; J: TRBJ1-3
DNA: TGCAGTGCTAGCGGGGGCGAAGGATCACCCCTCCACTTT; CDR3: CSASGGEGSPLHF; V: TRBV20-1; D: .; size: many; length: 13; J: TRBJ1-6
DNA: TGTGCCAGCAGCCGGGACAGTGGGTATGGCTACACCTTC; CDR3: CASSRDSGYGYTF; V: TRBV6-5; D: TRBD1; size: medium-sized; length: 13; J: TRBJ1-2
DNA: TGTGCCAGCAGGACCCCGACAGGGTGGAACGAGCAGTACTTC; CDR3: CASRTPTGWNEQYF; V: TRBV6-5; D: TRBD1; size: medium-sized; length: 14; J: TRBJ2-7
DNA: TGTGCCAGCAGTGCCGGGACTAGCGGCGAGCAGTACTTC; CDR3: CASSAGTSGEQYF; V: TRBV2; D: TRBD2; size: medium-sized; length: 13; J: TRBJ2-7
DNA: TGTGCCAGCAGCCTTCGGACAGGGGGCATGGGTAGCGCAGATACGCAGTATTTT; CDR3: CASSLRTGGMGSADTQYF; V: TRBV3-1; D: TRBD1; size: many; length: 18; J: TRBJ2-3
DNA: TGCAGCCCAACCCTGACACCAAACACTGAAGCTTTCTTT; CDR3: CSPTLTPNTEAFF; V: TRBV29-1; D: .; size: many; length: 13; J: TRBJ1-1
DNA: TGTGCCAGCCTCCCGGACGTTAATTCCTACGAGCAGTACTTC; CDR3: CASLPDVNSYEQYF; V: TRBV27; D: .; size: once; length: 14; J: TRBJ2-7
DNA: TGCAGTGCGTTCCCCGGGACAGGGCACGAGCAGTACTTC; CDR3: CSAFPGTGHEQYF; V: TRBV20-1; D: TRBD1; size: many; length: 13; J: TRBJ2-7
DNA: TGTGCCAGCTCAAGGCGAAGCGGGAGTAGCACAGATACGCAGTATTTT; CDR3: CASSRRSGSSTDTQYF; V: TRBV18; D: TRBD2; size: medium-sized; length: 16; J: TRBJ2-3
DNA: TGTGCCAGCAGTTCAAGACAGGGGGATACCAATCAGCCCCAGCATTTT; CDR3: CASSSRQGDTNQPQHF; V: TRBV7-2; D: TRBD1; size: many; length: 16; J: TRBJ1-5
DNA: TGTGCCAGCAGCTTAGGCGGGGGGGGCGCAGATACGCAGTATTTT; CDR3: CASSLGGGGADTQYF; V: TRBV7-2; D: TRBD2; size: medium-sized; length: 15; J: TRBJ2-3